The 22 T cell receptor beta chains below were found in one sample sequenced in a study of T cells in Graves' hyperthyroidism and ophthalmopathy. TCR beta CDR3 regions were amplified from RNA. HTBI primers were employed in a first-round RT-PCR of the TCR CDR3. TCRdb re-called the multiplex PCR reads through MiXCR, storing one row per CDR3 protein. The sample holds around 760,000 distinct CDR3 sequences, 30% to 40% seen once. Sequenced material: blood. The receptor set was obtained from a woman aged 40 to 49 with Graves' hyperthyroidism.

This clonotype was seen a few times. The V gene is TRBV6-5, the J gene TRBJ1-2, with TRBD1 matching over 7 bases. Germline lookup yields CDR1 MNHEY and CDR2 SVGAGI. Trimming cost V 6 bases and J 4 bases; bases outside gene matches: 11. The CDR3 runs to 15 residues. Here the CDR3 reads CASRGGGQNPYGYTF. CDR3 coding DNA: TGTGCCAGCAGAGGAGGGGGACAGAATCCCTATGGCTACACCTTC.

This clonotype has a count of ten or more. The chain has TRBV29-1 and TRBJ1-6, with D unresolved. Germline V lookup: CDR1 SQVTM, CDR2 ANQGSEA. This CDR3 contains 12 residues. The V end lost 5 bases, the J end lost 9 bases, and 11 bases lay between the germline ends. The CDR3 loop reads CSVRPEGSPLHF. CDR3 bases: TGCAGCGTTCGCCCGGAGGGTTCACCCCTCCACTTT. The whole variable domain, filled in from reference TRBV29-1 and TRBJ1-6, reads SAVISQKPSRDICQRGTSLTIQCQVDSQVTMMFWYRQQPGQSLTLIATANQGSEATYESGFVIDKFPISRPNLTFSTLTVSNMSPEDSSIYLCSVRPEGSPLHFGNGTRLTVT.

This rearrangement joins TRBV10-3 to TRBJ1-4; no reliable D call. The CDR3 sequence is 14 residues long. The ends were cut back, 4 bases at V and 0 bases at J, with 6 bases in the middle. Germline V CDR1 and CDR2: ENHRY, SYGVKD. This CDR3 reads CAISGDATNEKLFF. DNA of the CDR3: TGTGCCATCAGTGGGGATGCAACTAATGAAAAACTGTTTTTT.

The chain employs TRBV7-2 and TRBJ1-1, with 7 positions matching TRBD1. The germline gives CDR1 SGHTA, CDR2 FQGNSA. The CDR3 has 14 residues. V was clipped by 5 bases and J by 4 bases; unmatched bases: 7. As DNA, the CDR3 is TGTGCCAGCAGCCCTCCAGGGGGGACCACTGAAGCTTTCTTT. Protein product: CASSPPGGTTEAFF.

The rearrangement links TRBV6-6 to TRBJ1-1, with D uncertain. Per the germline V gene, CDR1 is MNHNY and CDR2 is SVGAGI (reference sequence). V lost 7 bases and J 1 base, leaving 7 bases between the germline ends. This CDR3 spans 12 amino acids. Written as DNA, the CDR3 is TGTGCCAGCACCGATAAGAACACTGAAGCTTTCTTT. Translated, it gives CASTDKNTEAFF.

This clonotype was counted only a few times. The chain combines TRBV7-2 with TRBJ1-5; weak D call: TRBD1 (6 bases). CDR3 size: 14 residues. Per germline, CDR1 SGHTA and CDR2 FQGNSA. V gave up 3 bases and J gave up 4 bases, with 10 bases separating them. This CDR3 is CASSFRGQNQPQHF. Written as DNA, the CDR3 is TGTGCCAGCAGCTTCCGAGGACAGAATCAGCCCCAGCATTTT.

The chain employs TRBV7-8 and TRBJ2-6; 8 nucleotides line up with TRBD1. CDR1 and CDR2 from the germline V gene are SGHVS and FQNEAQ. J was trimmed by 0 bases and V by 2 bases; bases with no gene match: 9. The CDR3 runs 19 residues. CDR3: CASSLFYTGQDSGANVLTF. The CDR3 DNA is TGTGCCAGCAGCTTATTTTACACGGGACAGGACTCTGGGGCCAACGTCCTGACTTTC.

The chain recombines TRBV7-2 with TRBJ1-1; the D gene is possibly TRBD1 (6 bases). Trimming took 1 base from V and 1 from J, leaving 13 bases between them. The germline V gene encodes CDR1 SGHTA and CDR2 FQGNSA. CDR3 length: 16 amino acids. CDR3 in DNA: TGTGCCAGCAGCTTAGTTGCAGGGGAACCGAACACTGAAGCTTTCTTT. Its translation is CASSLVAGEPNTEAFF.

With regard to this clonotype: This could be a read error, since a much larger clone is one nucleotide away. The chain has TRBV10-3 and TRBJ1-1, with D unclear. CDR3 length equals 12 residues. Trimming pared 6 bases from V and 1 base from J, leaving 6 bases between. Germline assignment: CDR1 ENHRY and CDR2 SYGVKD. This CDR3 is CAIRETNTEAFF. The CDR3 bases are TGTGCCATCAGGGAGACGAACACTGAAGCTTTCTTT.

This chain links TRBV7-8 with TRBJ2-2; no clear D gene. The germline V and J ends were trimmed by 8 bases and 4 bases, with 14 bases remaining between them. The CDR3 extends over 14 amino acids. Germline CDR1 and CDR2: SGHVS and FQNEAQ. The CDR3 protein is CASSPPLGTGELFF. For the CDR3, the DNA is TGTGCCAGCTCACCACCGTTGGGCACCGGGGAGCTGTTTTTT.

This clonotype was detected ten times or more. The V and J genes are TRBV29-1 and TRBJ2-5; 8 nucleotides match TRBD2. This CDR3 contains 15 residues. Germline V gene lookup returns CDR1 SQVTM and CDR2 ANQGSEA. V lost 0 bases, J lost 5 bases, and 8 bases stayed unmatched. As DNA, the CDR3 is TGCAGCGTTGAAGATGTACGCGGGAGGTCGGAGACCCAGTACTTC. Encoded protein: CSVEDVRGRSETQYF. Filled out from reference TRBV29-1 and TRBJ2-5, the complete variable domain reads SAVISQKPSRDICQRGTSLTIQCQVDSQVTMMFWYRQQPGQSLTLIATANQGSEATYESGFVIDKFPISRPNLTFSTLTVSNMSPEDSSIYLCSVEDVRGRSETQYFGPGTRLLVL.

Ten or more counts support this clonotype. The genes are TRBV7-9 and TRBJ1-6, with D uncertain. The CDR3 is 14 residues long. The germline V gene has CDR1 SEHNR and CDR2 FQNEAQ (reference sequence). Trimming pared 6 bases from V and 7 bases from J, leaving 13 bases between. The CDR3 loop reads CASRGEVKNSPLHF. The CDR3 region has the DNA TGTGCCAGCAGGGGTGAAGTAAAGAATTCACCCCTCCACTTT.

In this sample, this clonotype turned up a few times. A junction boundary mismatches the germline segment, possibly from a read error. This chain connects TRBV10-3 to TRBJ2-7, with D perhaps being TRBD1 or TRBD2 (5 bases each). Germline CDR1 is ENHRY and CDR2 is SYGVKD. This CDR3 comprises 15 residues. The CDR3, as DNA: TGTGCCAGCAGTTACGGTTCGGGGACCCTCTACGAGCAGTACTTC. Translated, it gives CASSYGSGTLYEQYF.

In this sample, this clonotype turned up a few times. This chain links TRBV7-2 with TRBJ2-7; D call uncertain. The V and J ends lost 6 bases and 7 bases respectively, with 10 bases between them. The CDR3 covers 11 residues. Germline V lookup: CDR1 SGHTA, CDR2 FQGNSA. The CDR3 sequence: CASSWVREQYF. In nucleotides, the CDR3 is TGTGCCAGCAGTTGGGTCCGGGAGCAGTACTTC.

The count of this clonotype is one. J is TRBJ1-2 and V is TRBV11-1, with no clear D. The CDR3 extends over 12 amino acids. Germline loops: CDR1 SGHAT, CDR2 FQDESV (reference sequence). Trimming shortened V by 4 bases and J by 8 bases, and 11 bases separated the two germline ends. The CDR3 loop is CASSSGVAGYTF. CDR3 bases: TGTGCCAGCAGCTCTGGAGTCGCGGGCTACACCTTC.

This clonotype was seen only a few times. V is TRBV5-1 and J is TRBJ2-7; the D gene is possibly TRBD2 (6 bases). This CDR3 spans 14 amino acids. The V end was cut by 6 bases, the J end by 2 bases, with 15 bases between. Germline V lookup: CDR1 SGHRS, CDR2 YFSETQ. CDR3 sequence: CASIPSVTTYEQYF. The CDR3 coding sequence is TGCGCCAGCATCCCTAGCGTAACGACCTACGAGCAGTACTTC.

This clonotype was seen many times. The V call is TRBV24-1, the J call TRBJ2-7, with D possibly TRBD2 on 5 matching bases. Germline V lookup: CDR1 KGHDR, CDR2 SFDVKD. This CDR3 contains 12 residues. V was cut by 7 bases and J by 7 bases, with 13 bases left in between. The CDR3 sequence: CATRTEAGEQYF. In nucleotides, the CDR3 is TGTGCCACCAGGACGGAGGCCGGGGAGCAGTACTTC.

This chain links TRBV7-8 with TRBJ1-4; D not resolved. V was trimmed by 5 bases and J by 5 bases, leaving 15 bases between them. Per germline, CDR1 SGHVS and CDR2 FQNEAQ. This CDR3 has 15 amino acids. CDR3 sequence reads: CASSPWAGENEKLFF. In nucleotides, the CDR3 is TGTGCCAGCAGCCCCTGGGCAGGAGAGAATGAAAAACTGTTTTTT.

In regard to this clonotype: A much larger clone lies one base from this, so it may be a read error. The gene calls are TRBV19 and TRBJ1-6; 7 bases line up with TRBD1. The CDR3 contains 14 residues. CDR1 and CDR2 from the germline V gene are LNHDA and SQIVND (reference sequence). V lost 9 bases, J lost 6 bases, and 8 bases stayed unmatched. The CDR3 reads CARSATGANSPLHF. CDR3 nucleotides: TGTGCCAGAAGCGCAACAGGGGCTAATTCACCCCTCCACTTT.

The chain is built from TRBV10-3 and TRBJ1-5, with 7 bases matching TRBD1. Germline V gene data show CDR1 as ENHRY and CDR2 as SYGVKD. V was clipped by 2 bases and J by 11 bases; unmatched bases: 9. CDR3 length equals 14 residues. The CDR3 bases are TGTGCCATCAGTGAGGTACAGGGGAGAGAGACCCAGCATTTT. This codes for CAISEVQGRETQHF.

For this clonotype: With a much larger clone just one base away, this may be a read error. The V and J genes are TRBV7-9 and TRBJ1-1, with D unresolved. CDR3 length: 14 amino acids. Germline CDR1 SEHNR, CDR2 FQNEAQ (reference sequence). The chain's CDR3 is CASSQEVGNTEAFF. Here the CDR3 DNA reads TGCGCCAGCAGCCAAGAAGTGGGGAACACTGAAGCTTTCTTT.

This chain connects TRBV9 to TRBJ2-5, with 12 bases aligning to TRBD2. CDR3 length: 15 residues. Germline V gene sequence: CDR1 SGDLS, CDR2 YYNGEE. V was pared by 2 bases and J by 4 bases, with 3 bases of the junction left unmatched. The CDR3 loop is CASSVTTSGGETQYF. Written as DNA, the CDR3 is TGTGCCAGCAGCGTGACGACTAGCGGGGGAGAGACCCAGTACTTC.